The table lists the clone carrying this T cell receptor beta chain with a few counts. This same CDR3 is encoded by further DNA sequences in the sample. Between the trimmed V and J ends, which lost 4 bases and 0 bases, there was a span of 3 bases. Germline values: CDR1 SGHNT, CDR2 YYREEE (reference sequence). This CDR3 is 12 amino acids long. The data were taken from a study of regulatory dendritic cells for organ transplantation. Profiled with immunoSEQ multiplex PCR; TCRdb holds only in-frame clones, not every one. The table has 5,500 to 7,000 clones, around two thirds seen once. Naive CD45RA+ and memory CD45RO+ CD4+ or CD8+ T cells were FACS-sorted.

The TCR comes from a human donor in good health. The specimen sequenced was memory CD8+ T cells from blood. Stated subset: CD45RO+ memory T cells. The chain uses TRBV5-4 and TRBJ2-3; D uncertain. CDR3 residues: CASSRSTDTQYF. The CDR3 nucleotides are TGTGCCAGCAGCCGTAGCACAGATACGCAGTATTTT.